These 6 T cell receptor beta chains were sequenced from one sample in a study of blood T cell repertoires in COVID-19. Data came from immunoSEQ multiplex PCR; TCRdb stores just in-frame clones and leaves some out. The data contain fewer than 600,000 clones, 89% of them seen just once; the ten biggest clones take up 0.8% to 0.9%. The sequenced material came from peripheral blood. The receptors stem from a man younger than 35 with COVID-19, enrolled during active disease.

CDR3 DNA sequence: TGTGCCACTCCGGAGAATCAGCCCCAGCATTTT. Its protein product is CATPENQPQHF. J is TRBJ1-5 and V is TRBV27; D remains ambiguous. Trimming took off 10 bases at V and 4 bases at J, with 8 bases between the two ends. Germline V gives CDR1 MNHEY, CDR2 SMNVEV (reference sequence). The CDR3 spans 11 residues.

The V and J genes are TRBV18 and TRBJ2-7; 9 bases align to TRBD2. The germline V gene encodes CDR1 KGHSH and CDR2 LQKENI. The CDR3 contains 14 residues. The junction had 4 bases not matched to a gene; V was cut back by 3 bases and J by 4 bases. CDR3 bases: TGTGCCAGCTCACCCGGGACTAGCACTTACGAGCAGTACTTC. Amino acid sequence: CASSPGTSTYEQYF. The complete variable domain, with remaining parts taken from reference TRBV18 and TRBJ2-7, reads NAGVMQNPRHLVRRRGQEARLRCSPMKGHSHVYWYRQLPEEGLKFMVYLQKENIIDESGMPKERFSAEFPKEGPSILRIQQVVRGDSAAYFCASSPGTSTYEQYFGPGTRLTVT.

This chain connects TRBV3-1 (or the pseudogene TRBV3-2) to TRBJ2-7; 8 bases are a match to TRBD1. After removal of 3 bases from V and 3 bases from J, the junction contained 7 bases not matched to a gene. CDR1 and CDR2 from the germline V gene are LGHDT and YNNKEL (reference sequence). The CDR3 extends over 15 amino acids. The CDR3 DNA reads TGTGCCAGCAGCCACCGGGACAGGATTTACTACGAGCAGTACTTC. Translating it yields CASSHRDRIYYEQYF.

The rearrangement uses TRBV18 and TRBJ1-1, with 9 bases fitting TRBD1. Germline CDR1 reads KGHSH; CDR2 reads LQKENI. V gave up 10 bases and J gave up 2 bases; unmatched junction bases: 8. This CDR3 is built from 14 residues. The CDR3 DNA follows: TGTGCCACCGCCGACAGGGGGTTAAACACTGAAGCTTTCTTT. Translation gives CATADRGLNTEAFF.

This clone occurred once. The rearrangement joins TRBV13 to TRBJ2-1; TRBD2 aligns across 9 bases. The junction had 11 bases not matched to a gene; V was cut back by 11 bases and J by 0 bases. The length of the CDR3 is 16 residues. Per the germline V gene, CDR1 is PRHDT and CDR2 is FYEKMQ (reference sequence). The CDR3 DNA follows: TGTGCCCGCACGGCGGGGGGGGATAGCTCCTACAATGAGCAGTTCTTC. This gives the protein CARTAGGDSSYNEQFF.

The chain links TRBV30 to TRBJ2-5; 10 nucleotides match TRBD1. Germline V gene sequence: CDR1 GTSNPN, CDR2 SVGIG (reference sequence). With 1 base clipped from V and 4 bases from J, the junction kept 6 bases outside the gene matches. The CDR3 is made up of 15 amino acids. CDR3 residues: CAWSAPGQGRETQYF. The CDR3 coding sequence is TGTGCCTGGAGTGCACCGGGACAGGGGAGAGAGACCCAGTACTTC.